The 17 T cell receptor beta chains reported below all come from one sample, sequenced in a study of technical replicates of blood from a few donors. Clones were sequenced by immunoSEQ multiplex PCR, and TCRdb holds only the in-frame ones, with some missing. The sample contains some 75,000 clones, approximately 97% of which appear only once. The sequenced sample was T cells isolated from PBMCs. All receptors derive from a human donor in good health.

This sequence joins TRBV27 and TRBJ2-7; 7 positions agree with TRBD1. The CDR3 totals 15 residues. V lost 4 bases and J lost 2; bases outside the gene matches: 8. Germline V lookup: CDR1 MNHEY, CDR2 SMNVEV (reference sequence). The CDR3 region is CASSSQGSFAYEQYF. The CDR3 region has the DNA TGTGCCAGCAGTTCACAGGGGTCTTTCGCCTACGAGCAGTACTTC.

The V and J genes are TRBV7-2 and TRBJ2-7; 8 bases are a match to TRBD1. The trim removed 6 bases at V and 4 bases at J, leaving 8 bases unmatched. Germline V gene lookup returns CDR1 SGHTA and CDR2 FQGNSA. The CDR3 sequence is 14 residues long. CDR3 coding DNA: TGTGCCAGCAGTAGACAGGGGAAGGCGTACGAGCAGTACTTC. The encoded protein is CASSRQGKAYEQYF.

This chain joins TRBV4-2 and TRBJ2-3; no firm D call. Germline loops: CDR1 LGHNA, CDR2 YNFKEQ. The ends were cut back, 1 base at V and 6 bases at J, with 8 bases in the middle. The CDR3 length is 13 residues. CDR3 nucleotides: TGTGCCAGCAGCCAAGGTCTTCGGGATACGCAGTATTTT. Translated: CASSQGLRDTQYF.

V usage is TRBV7-3 and J usage is TRBJ2-1; 10 nucleotides agree with TRBD1. The CDR3 spans 15 residues. The V segment lost 5 bases and the J segment 6 bases; nucleotides outside the gene matches: 7. Germline V gives CDR1 SGHTA, CDR2 FQGTGA. The CDR3 region is CASSARQGAGNEQFF. As DNA, the CDR3 is TGTGCCAGCAGCGCACGACAGGGGGCGGGCAATGAGCAGTTCTTC.

This chain joins TRBV27 and TRBJ2-7; 9 bases map to TRBD1. J lost 6 bases, V lost 6 bases, and 12 bases had no gene match. Germline CDR1 is MNHEY and CDR2 is SMNVEV (reference sequence). This CDR3 region has 15 residues. DNA for the CDR3: TGTGCCAGCAGGATAACCCGGGACAGGGTTACCGAGCAGTACTTC. Encoded protein: CASRITRDRVTEQYF.

Many counts were recorded for this clone. The chain couples TRBV5-4 to TRBJ1-4; no clear D. The CDR3 is 13 residues long. V was cut by 4 bases and J by 3 bases, with 7 bases left in between. Germline assignment: CDR1 SGHNT and CDR2 YYREEE (reference sequence). CDR3 amino acids: CASSRTANEKLFF. The CDR3 nucleotides read TGTGCCAGCAGCCGGACTGCTAATGAAAAACTGTTTTTT.

In its sample, this clone was seen once. The chain carries TRBV10-3 and TRBJ2-7; no reliable D call. CDR1 ENHRY and CDR2 SYGVKD come from the germline V gene. The CDR3 sequence is 12 residues long. Trimming stripped 7 bases from V and 1 base from J, with 8 bases between. For the CDR3, the DNA is TGTGCCATCACTGGCAATTCCTACGAGCAGTACTTC. Translated, it gives CAITGNSYEQYF.

J is TRBJ2-4 and V is TRBV30; 11 bases agree with TRBD2. The trim removed 3 bases at V and 7 bases at J, leaving 2 bases unmatched. CDR3 length equals 13 residues. Germline CDR1 and CDR2: GTSNPN and SVGIG (reference sequence). CDR3 DNA sequence: TGTGCCTGGAGAGGACTAGCGGGCAACATTCAGTACTTC. The encoded protein is CAWRGLAGNIQYF.

This chain joins TRBV29-1 and TRBJ2-7; 10 bases line up with TRBD2. With V trimmed by 6 bases and J by 3 bases, 5 bases remained unmatched. Per germline, CDR1 SQVTM and CDR2 ANQGSEA. This CDR3 region has 13 residues. The CDR3 sequence is CSVHLAGGYEQYF. The CDR3 DNA reads as TGCAGCGTCCACTTAGCGGGAGGCTACGAGCAGTACTTC.

The chain is built from TRBV4-2 and TRBJ2-2; a weak D match, TRBD2 (6 bases). V lost 4 bases and J lost 6, with 12 bases in between. The CDR3 length is 14 residues. Looked up from germline, CDR1 is LGHNA and CDR2 is YNFKEQ. CDR3 nucleotide sequence: TGTGCCAGCAGCCTCGGGAGTTCGGCCGGGGAGCTGTTTTTT. Residues: CASSLGSSAGELFF.

The chain employs TRBV9 and TRBJ1-1; 8 positions match TRBD1. CDR1 is SGDLS, CDR2 YYNGEE, per germline. V was clipped by 0 bases and J by 1 base; unmatched bases: 2. This CDR3 comprises 15 residues. CDR3 region: CASSVGGTGNTEAFF. CDR3 nucleotides: TGTGCCAGCAGCGTAGGAGGGACAGGGAACACTGAAGCTTTCTTT. The full variable domain, completed using reference TRBV9 and TRBJ1-1, is DSGVTQTPKHLITATGQRVTLRCSPRSGDLSVYWYQQSLDQGLQFLIQYYNGEERAKGNILERFSAQQFPDLHSELNLSSLELGDSALYFCASSVGGTGNTEAFFGQGTRLTVV.

The chain combines TRBV9 with TRBJ2-1, with 7 bases that match TRBD2. The CDR3 loop spans 14 amino acids. Germline CDR1 is SGDLS and CDR2 is YYNGEE. J lost 0 bases, V lost 6 bases, and 3 bases had no gene match. The chain's CDR3 is CASNGGGSYNEQFF. In DNA form, the CDR3 reads TGTGCCAGCAATGGCGGGGGCTCCTACAATGAGCAGTTCTTC.

This clone came up once. V usage is TRBV14 and J usage is TRBJ2-3; D gene uncertain. This CDR3 has 15 residues. CDR1 is SGHDN and CDR2 is FVKESK in the germline V gene. With 1 base removed from V and 4 bases from J, the gap between germline ends came to 12 bases. CDR3 protein: CASSQVNRFADTQYF. CDR3 coding DNA: TGTGCCAGCAGCCAAGTGAACCGGTTCGCAGATACGCAGTATTTT.

This chain connects TRBV28 to TRBJ2-7; 7 nucleotides line up with TRBD2. Trimming cost V 3 bases and J 4 bases; bases outside gene matches: 9. In germline, CDR1 is MDHEN, CDR2 SYDVKM. The CDR3 runs to 15 residues. CDR3 residues: CASSFGEGSAYEQYF. CDR3 in DNA: TGTGCCAGCAGTTTTGGGGAGGGGTCTGCTTACGAGCAGTACTTC. Filled out from reference TRBV28 and TRBJ2-7, the complete variable domain reads DVKVTQSSRYLVKRTGEKVFLECVQDMDHENMFWYRQDPGLGLRLIYFSYDVKMKEKGDIPEGYSVSREKKERFSLILESASTNQTSMYLCASSFGEGSAYEQYFGPGTRLTVT.

The chain has TRBV28 and TRBJ1-1; 9 bases are a match to TRBD1. J gave up 5 bases and V 7 bases, and 11 bases lay outside the gene matches. CDR1 and CDR2 (germline): MDHEN, SYDVKM. The CDR3 consists of 15 residues. The CDR3 is CASTLGQGGYTEAFF. Written as DNA, the CDR3 is TGTGCCAGCACCCTGGGACAGGGAGGATATACTGAAGCTTTCTTT.

The rearrangement uses TRBV6-6 and TRBJ2-1; 7 bases are shared with TRBD2. The CDR3 extends over 16 amino acids. Trimming cost V 7 bases and J 2 bases; bases outside gene matches: 11. In germline, CDR1 is MNHNY, CDR2 SVGAGI (reference sequence). DNA for the CDR3: TGTGCCAGCACTTCCTCCGGGGGGAGGGCCTACAATGAGCAGTTCTTC. Translation: CASTSSGGRAYNEQFF.

The gene calls are TRBV29-1 and TRBJ2-5; perhaps TRBD2 as D (6 bases). CDR1 SQVTM and CDR2 ANQGSEA come from the germline V gene. The CDR3 runs 12 residues. V was pared by 8 bases and J by 4 bases, with 14 bases between. CDR3 sequence reads: CSLRDGPETQYF. The CDR3 nucleotides read TGCAGCCTGCGGGACGGACCAGAGACCCAGTACTTC.